This entry lists 12 T cell receptor beta chains sequenced from one sample in a study of regulatory T cells in long-lasting Graves disease (dated by TCRdb to the early 2020s). Read against the paper, the sample's time point label means: newly diagnosed GD, antithyroid drugs for less than 3 months. For both TCR sequencing and RNA sequencing, RNA was extracted from PBMCs using TRIzol. Receptor amplification or capture employed multiplex PCR. The instrument given in TCRdb is Illumina HiSeq 4000. CDR3 regions were amplified by Arm-PCR with iRepertoire HTBI primers to construct TCR beta libraries. TCRdb's own reprocessing of the public reads used fastp at Q25 and MiXCR and kept productive beta chains. Entries are consolidated by CDR3 protein sequence, retaining the most common genes and DNA. For this sample the table gives around 320,000 distinct CDR3 sequences, of which over 15% were detected only once. The ten largest clones add up to approximately 30% of the sample.

This sample also appeared in a second study, on T cells in Graves' hyperthyroidism and ophthalmopathy.

Material: peripheral blood mononuclear cells (PBMCs), obtained at new diagnosis, from a patient treated with antithyroid drugs. The receptors shown here come from a middle-aged man with Graves disease. Donor details come from another sample of the same person, matched by shared clones.

The table lists this clonotype with many counts. The V and J genes are TRBV3-1 and TRBJ1-2, with D unclear. The CDR3 spans 15 residues. Trimming took 1 base from V and 8 from J, leaving 17 bases between them. Germline loops: CDR1 LGHDT, CDR2 YNNKEL (reference sequence). The CDR3 is CASSQGSPLAWGYTF. The CDR3, as DNA: TGTGCCAGCAGCCAAGGAAGCCCGCTAGCCTGGGGCTACACCTTC. The full variable domain, in which reference TRBV3-1 and TRBJ1-2 provide the parts outside the CDR3, is DTAVSQTPKYLVTQMGNDKSIKCEQNLGHDTMYWYKQDSKKFLKIMFSYNNKELIINETVPNRFSPKSPDKAHLNLHINSLELGDSAVYFCASSQGSPLAWGYTFGSGTRLTVV.

This clonotype appeared a few times. V and J are TRBV5-5 and TRBJ2-5; 7 nucleotides align to TRBD1. The ends lost 4 bases at V and 5 bases at J; junction bases unmatched: 11. Germline V gene sequence: CDR1 SGHKS, CDR2 YYEKEE (reference sequence). There are 15 residues in the CDR3. The CDR3 sequence: CASSLPGGRGETQYF. In DNA, the CDR3 is TGTGCCAGCAGCCTACCAGGGGGTCGGGGCGAGACCCAGTACTTC.

This chain connects TRBV28 to TRBJ1-4; D remains ambiguous. Germline V gives CDR1 MDHEN, CDR2 SYDVKM. This CDR3 region has 13 residues. Deletions cut 6 bases from V and 5 bases from J, with 10 bases between. In nucleotides, the CDR3 is TGTGCCAGCAGGAGAACAGAGAATGAAAAACTGTTTTTT. Protein: CASRRTENEKLFF.

This clonotype was observed at least ten times. The chain recombines TRBV7-2 with TRBJ1-1; TRBD1 is a possible D gene (5 bases). The CDR3 length is 16 residues. CDR1 is SGHTA and CDR2 is FQGNSA in the germline V gene. V dropped 1 base and J dropped 4 bases, with 16 bases sitting between them. The CDR3 region has the DNA TGTGCCAGCAGCTTAGAGTCTACCGGGACTCGCACTGAAGCTTTCTTT. Amino acid sequence: CASSLESTGTRTEAFF.

This clonotype was found many times. The V and J genes are TRBV9 and TRBJ2-3; TRBD1 is a possible D gene (8 bases). Germline CDR1 reads SGDLS; CDR2 reads YYNGEE. This CDR3 has 15 residues. Trimming removed 3 bases from V and 12 bases from J, with 23 bases in between. CDR3 nucleotides: TGTGCCAGCAGCGCGCAACAACAGGGGGGGCTTTTACAGTATTTT. Translation gives CASSAQQQGGLLQYF.

This clonotype appeared many times. The V gene is TRBV5-1, the J gene TRBJ2-5, with 12 nucleotides matching TRBD2. CDR3 length: 15 residues. V trimming: 3 bases; J trimming: 4 bases; junction bases outside the gene matches: 4. Germline V gene data show CDR1 as SGHRS and CDR2 as YFSETQ. Written as DNA, the CDR3 is TGCGCCAGCAGCTCGCCGACTAGCGGGGGAGAGACCCAGTACTTC. Translating gives CASSSPTSGGETQYF.

At least ten counts were recorded for this clonotype. The chain recombines TRBV28 with TRBJ1-1; TRBD1 matches at 7 bases. CDR1 MDHEN and CDR2 SYDVKM come from the germline V gene. The V and J ends lost 11 bases and 3 bases, in that order; junction bases with no gene match: 12. This CDR3 is 14 amino acids long. The DNA of the CDR3 is TGTGCCGCCAGATCTGGAGGGGGCGACACTGAAGCTTTCTTT. This sequence encodes CAARSGGGDTEAFF. Supplemented by reference TRBV28 and TRBJ1-1, the full variable domain reads DVKVTQSSRYLVKRTGEKVFLECVQDMDHENMFWYRQDPGLGLRLIYFSYDVKMKEKGDIPEGYSVSREKKERFSLILESASTNQTSMYLCAARSGGGDTEAFFGQGTRLTVV.

This clonotype was counted between two and nine times. V and J are TRBV10-3 and TRBJ2-5, with a weak D call TRBD1 (5 bases). Between the trimmed V and J ends, which lost 3 bases and 1 base, there was a span of 12 bases. The V gene's germline CDR1 is ENHRY and CDR2 SYGVKD. The CDR3 is 15 amino acids. The CDR3 DNA reads TGTGCCATCAGTGATTGGCAGGGTCGCCAAGAGACCCAGTACTTC. As protein: CAISDWQGRQETQYF.

This clonotype came up a few times. This chain uses TRBV6-4 with TRBJ2-1; tentatively, D is TRBD1 (6 bases). The germline V gene has CDR1 MRHNA and CDR2 SNTAGT. Trimming stripped 0 bases from V and 5 bases from J, with 14 bases between. The CDR3 runs 16 residues. The CDR3 region has the DNA TGTGCCAGCAGTGACTCGAAGAGGGGGAGTAACAATGAGCAGTTCTTC. Translated, it gives CASSDSKRGSNNEQFF.

In its sample, this clonotype was seen many times. V and J are TRBV7-8 and TRBJ2-1; D may match TRBD1 or TRBD2 (6 bases each). This CDR3 has 14 residues. Germline CDR1 is SGHVS and CDR2 is FQNEAQ. V was clipped by 6 bases and J by 5 bases, with 14 bases between them. CDR3 sequence reads: CASRGGGLHNEQFF. For the CDR3, the DNA is TGTGCCAGCAGAGGAGGGGGACTTCACAATGAGCAGTTCTTC.

About this clonotype itself: A clone one base away is much larger, so this may be a read error. The J gene is TRBJ2-7, the V gene TRBV18, with 12 nucleotides matching TRBD1. The CDR3 is 18 residues long. Germline loops: CDR1 KGHSH, CDR2 LQKENI. J lost 0 bases, V lost 5 bases, and 11 bases had no gene match. The CDR3: CASSETLGQGAGSYEQYF. The CDR3 DNA reads TGTGCCAGCTCAGAGACGCTGGGACAGGGGGCCGGCTCCTACGAGCAGTACTTC. Filled out from reference TRBV18 and TRBJ2-7, the complete variable domain reads NAGVMQNPRHLVRRRGQEARLRCSPMKGHSHVYWYRQLPEEGLKFMVYLQKENIIDESGMPKERFSAEFPKEGPSILRIQQVVRGDSAAYFCASSETLGQGAGSYEQYFGPGTRLTVT.

This clonotype was counted at least ten times. The chain uses TRBV7-3 and TRBJ1-1, with TRBD1 as a possible D gene (6 bases). Trimming cost V 6 bases and J 0 bases, with 14 bases left between them. This CDR3 has 15 residues. Germline CDR1 reads SGHTA; CDR2 reads FQGTGA. CDR3 loop: CASSPTRGLNTEAFF. Here the CDR3 DNA reads TGTGCCAGCAGTCCTACCAGGGGATTGAACACTGAAGCTTTCTTT.